This T cell receptor (beta chain) was sequenced in a study of blood T cell repertoires in COVID-19. Overall study context: The study drew acute and convalescent COVID-19 samples from the United States, Italy and Spain.

This CDR3 is built from 21 residues. Participants, about 18 to 100 years old, spanned under 30 US areas. Cohorts were determined from participant-reported clinical history. Authors' methods: Reference gene primer amplification yielded estimated nucleated cell counts. Produced via immunoSEQ multiplex PCR; TCRdb's table is partial and in-frame only. V, J and clone size are taken as reported in that table, and D and trimming were inferred from the DNA itself. Here the sample spans around 320,000 clones, under 90% being singletons. In this sample, this clone turned up once. The V gene is TRBV21-1, the J gene TRBJ2-5; the DNA was not compared with TRBD1, the D call given in the table. TRBV21-1 is shown as a pseudogene. Sequenced input: PBMCs or T cells enriched from blood (not recorded which). This clonotype was sampled from a woman aged 45-65 years who had been exposed to COVID-19. The CDR3 nucleotides are TGTGCCAGCAGCAAAGCGCTTTGCCTAGAAAAAAAGAGGACAGAAGAAGAGACCCAGTACTTC. Translating gives CASSKALCLEKKRTEEETQYF.